The present TCR beta chain was sequenced within a study of identical twins. Whole-study findings and limits: In drawing conclusions, the study used cross-sectional statistical analysis and did not follow the same donors. Out-of-frame alpha sequences common to twins exhibited an excess of low generation probability.

TCRdb fed the 5' RACE reads into MiXCR, producing one record per CDR3 protein. This sample carries roughly 1,500,000 distinct CDR3 sequences, under 35% of them seen once, and the ten largest clones take over 0.25%. All donors were healthy Caucasians. To note about this clonotype: Its target is unknown.

This CDR3 has 16 amino acids. V trimming: 0 bases; J trimming: 4 bases; junction bases outside the gene matches: 4. Germline V gene data show CDR1 as MGHRA and CDR2 as YSYEKL. This chain uses TRBV4-1 with TRBJ2-7; 12 bases agree with TRBD2. The sample consisted of cord blood. The origin of this receptor is a newborn girl in good health. The CDR3 bases are TGCGCCAGCAGCCAAGATCAGACTAGCGGGAGTTACGAGCAGTACTTC. Amino acid sequence: CASSQDQTSGSYEQYF.